The 14 T cell receptor beta chains reported below all come from one sample, sequenced in a study of CD8+ T cells in alopecia areata. Once RNA had been extracted, it was reverse transcribed into cDNA to act as the sequencing template. Profiled with immunoSEQ multiplex PCR; TCRdb holds only in-frame clones, not every one. The sample yields under 35,000 clones, 70% to 80% seen once. The source material was NKG2D-low CD8+ T cells sorted from blood. The receptors here all came from a human donor with alopecia areata.

The V gene is TRBV27, the J gene TRBJ2-7, with 9 bases matching TRBD2. V shed 6 bases, J shed 0 bases, and the junction held 12 bases outside the gene matches. The germline gives CDR1 MNHEY, CDR2 SMNVEV (reference sequence). The length of the CDR3 is 17 residues. The CDR3 reads CASRGGAGGWPSYEQYF. CDR3 DNA: TGTGCCAGCAGGGGTGGGGCGGGGGGGTGGCCCTCCTACGAGCAGTACTTC.

V and J are TRBV4-2 and TRBJ2-7; D is undetermined. Trimming left V 2 bases short and J 7 bases short, with 9 bases between. This CDR3 is 12 amino acids long. From germline, CDR1 is LGHNA and CDR2 YNFKEQ. The CDR3 coding sequence is TGTGCCAGCAGCCAACCCCCCCAGGAGCAGTACTTC. Protein product: CASSQPPQEQYF.

Details on this clone: The junction and the germline gene differ at one end; a read error may be behind it. The chain couples TRBV7-9 to TRBJ2-7; TRBD1 or TRBD2 may be the D gene (5 bases each). Per the germline V gene, CDR1 is SEHNR and CDR2 is FQNEAQ (reference sequence). The CDR3 length is 15 residues. The DNA for the CDR3 is TGTGCCAGCAGCCTTGATACTGGTTTTTTGGGGGAGCGGTACTTC. Translated: CASSLDTGFLGERYF.

The rearrangement links TRBV6-4 to TRBJ2-6, with D possibly being TRBD1 (5 bases). Per the germline V gene, CDR1 is MRHNA and CDR2 is SNTAGT. V lost 4 bases and J lost 0, with 10 bases in between. The CDR3 is 16 residues long. The chain's CDR3 is CASSGETDSGANVLTF. CDR3 DNA: TGTGCCAGCAGTGGCGAGACAGACTCTGGGGCCAACGTCCTGACTTTC.

This clone was recorded a few times. The chain recombines TRBV7-9 with TRBJ2-7; 7 nucleotides line up with TRBD1. Germline V gene lookup returns CDR1 SEHNR and CDR2 FQNEAQ (reference sequence). The CDR3 has 14 residues. The junction had 4 bases not matched to a gene; V was cut back by 4 bases and J by 1 base. CDR3 DNA sequence: TGTGCCAGCAGCTCTGGGACAGATTCCTACGAGCAGTACTTC. Translating it yields CASSSGTDSYEQYF.

The rearrangement joins TRBV4-1 to TRBJ2-7; D may be TRBD2 (6 bases). This CDR3 has 14 amino acids. The germline gives CDR1 MGHRA, CDR2 YSYEKL. Trimming stripped 1 base from V and 3 bases from J, with 10 bases between. CDR3: CASSQVRENYEQYF. DNA of the CDR3: TGCGCCAGCAGCCAAGTCCGGGAGAACTACGAGCAGTACTTC.

The chain uses TRBV9 and TRBJ2-7, with 9 bases matching TRBD1. The length of the CDR3 is 15 residues. The germline CDR1 and CDR2 sequences are SGDLS and YYNGEE. V lost 9 bases to trimming and J lost 4 bases; unmatched junction nucleotides: 14. The CDR3 sequence is CATSPPGTGPYEQYF. CDR3 nucleotide sequence: TGTGCCACCTCCCCCCCCGGGACAGGGCCGTACGAGCAGTACTTC.

The rearrangement uses TRBV27 and TRBJ2-2; D is unresolved. Looked up from germline, CDR1 is MNHEY and CDR2 is SMNVEV (reference sequence). The CDR3 runs 13 residues. V shed 5 bases and J shed 0 bases, with 4 bases lying between them. The CDR3 protein is CASSISNTGELFF. The CDR3 DNA reads TGTGCCAGCAGTATCTCGAACACCGGGGAGCTGTTTTTT.

The chain carries TRBV7-8 and TRBJ1-1; no reliable D call. Per the germline V gene, CDR1 is SGHVS and CDR2 is FQNEAQ. The CDR3 contains 14 residues. Trimming pared 0 bases from V and 5 bases from J, leaving 10 bases between. The CDR3: CASSLAGRPTEAFF. Here the CDR3 DNA reads TGTGCCAGCAGCTTAGCCGGCAGGCCGACTGAAGCTTTCTTT.

The chain has TRBV29-1 and TRBJ2-1; TRBD2 is a possible D gene (5 bases). Trimming stripped 7 bases from V and 7 bases from J, with 8 bases between. The CDR3 runs to 10 residues. Germline CDR1 and CDR2: SQVTM and ANQGSEA. The CDR3 here is CSAEGNEQFF. The CDR3 coding sequence is TGCAGCGCCGAGGGAAATGAGCAGTTCTTC.

This clone was counted between two and nine times. The chain joins TRBV6-4 to TRBJ2-1; D is possibly TRBD1 or TRBD2 (5 bases each). The germline CDR1 and CDR2 sequences are MRHNA and SNTAGT. This CDR3 has 15 residues. With 2 bases removed from V and 4 bases from J, the gap between germline ends came to 12 bases. For the CDR3, the DNA is TGTGCCAGCAGTGACGGCAGGGAGATGTACAATGAGCAGTTCTTC. This gives the protein CASSDGREMYNEQFF.

The chain is built from TRBV6-5 and TRBJ1-5; no reliable D call. Trimming took 2 bases from V and 0 from J, leaving 8 bases between them. This CDR3 is 15 amino acids long. In germline, CDR1 is MNHEY, CDR2 SVGAGI. CDR3 sequence: CASSYGPHSNQPQHF. Here the CDR3 DNA reads TGTGCCAGCAGTTACGGGCCCCATAGCAATCAGCCCCAGCATTTT.

This clone was seen a handful of times. This chain links TRBV7-9 with TRBJ1-2; D is ambiguous. This CDR3 contains 14 residues. CDR1 is SEHNR and CDR2 is FQNEAQ in the germline V gene (reference sequence). Trimming removed 5 bases at V and 8 bases at J, with 18 bases between. CDR3: CASSPPLGLGGYTF. Here the CDR3 DNA reads TGTGCCAGCAGCCCGCCGTTAGGCCTCGGGGGCTACACCTTC.

The rearrangement uses TRBV30 and TRBJ2-1; a possible D gene is TRBD2 (5 bases). Germline V CDR1 and CDR2: GTSNPN, SVGIG (reference sequence). This CDR3 spans 13 amino acids. The DNA for the CDR3 is TGTGCTACACCCGGGGAGACCTACAATGAGCAGTTCTTC. It is translated as CATPGETYNEQFF.